The 12 T cell receptor beta chains presented below share a single source sample, sequenced in a study of identical twins. Using its own MiXCR run on the 5' RACE reads, TCRdb lists one record per CDR3 protein. The sample has roughly 690,000 distinct CDR3 sequences, approximately 22% seen once. These data also featured in a second study, about T cells expressing NK-cell markers.

The sequencing input was PBMCs. The receptors come from a woman in her late teens or twenties in good health.

The chain is built from TRBV18 and TRBJ2-1; D is undetermined. Germline-derived CDR1 and CDR2 are KGHSH and LQKENI. The V and J ends lost 2 bases and 12 bases respectively, with 17 bases between them. This CDR3 comprises 14 residues. CDR3 residues: CASSPGIELRGQFF. CDR3 DNA: TGTGCCAGCTCACCAGGGATAGAACTGAGAGGGCAGTTCTTC. Using reference TRBV18 and TRBJ2-1 for the parts outside the CDR3, the full variable domain is NAGVMQNPRHLVRRRGQEARLRCSPMKGHSHVYWYRQLPEEGLKFMVYLQKENIIDESGMPKERFSAEFPKEGPSILRIQQVVRGDSAAYFCASSPGIELRGQFFGPGTRLTVL.

This clonotype has a count of ten or more. The V gene is TRBV12-3 or TRBV12-4, the J gene TRBJ2-3; D remains unclear. The CDR3 runs to 13 residues. V was trimmed by 6 bases and J by 4 bases, leaving 11 bases between them. The DNA for the CDR3 is TGTGCCAGCAGCCTTTTAGGTGCAGATACGCAGTATTTT. It is translated as CASSLLGADTQYF.

The sample holds many counts of this clonotype. J is TRBJ2-1 and V is TRBV20-1; tentatively, D is TRBD2 (6 bases). This CDR3 has 12 residues. Germline CDR1 reads DFQATT; CDR2 reads SNEGSKA (reference sequence). The CDR3 sequence is CSPRGSYNEQFF. CDR3 sequence (DNA): TGCAGCCCCCGGGGGTCCTACAATGAGCAGTTCTTC.

The sample holds many counts of this clonotype. The chain couples TRBV20-1 to TRBJ1-1, with D perhaps matching TRBD1 (5 bases). The V and J ends lost 3 bases and 7 bases respectively, with 18 bases between them. Germline V gene data show CDR1 as DFQATT and CDR2 as SNEGSKA (reference sequence). The CDR3 covers 14 residues. CDR3 sequence: CSASSGRLDSEAFF. Here the CDR3 DNA reads TGCAGTGCTAGTTCTGGCAGGCTCGACAGTGAAGCTTTCTTT.

The DNA for the CDR3 is TGCGCCAGCAGCCCCGAGCAGCGGGAACACAATGAGCAGTTCTTC. This sequence encodes CASSPEQREHNEQFF. The V gene is TRBV5-1, the J gene TRBJ2-1; 7 bases agree with TRBD2. Germline V lookup: CDR1 SGHRS, CDR2 YFSETQ. This CDR3 has 15 amino acids. The junction had 9 bases not matched to a gene; V was cut back by 4 bases and J by 5 bases.

This rearrangement joins TRBV6-2 or TRBV6-3 to TRBJ1-1, with D uncertain. The length of the CDR3 is 15 residues. Trimming pared 2 bases from V and 0 bases from J, leaving 10 bases between. Germline CDR1 MNHEY, CDR2 SVGEGT. The CDR3 DNA reads as TGTGCCAGCAGTTACGCGACGGACTTGAACACTGAAGCTTTCTTT. This encodes CASSYATDLNTEAFF.

The chain recombines TRBV29-1 with TRBJ2-4; D might be TRBD1 (5 bases). The CDR3 covers 11 residues. V lost 5 bases and J 10 bases, leaving 12 bases between the germline ends. Germline V gene sequence: CDR1 SQVTM, CDR2 ANQGSEA. The CDR3 loop reads CSVWSDTIQYF. CDR3 DNA: TGCAGCGTTTGGTCGGACACTATTCAGTACTTC.

This rearrangement joins TRBV12-3 or TRBV12-4 to TRBJ1-6, with no clear D. The CDR3 consists of 14 residues. The V end lost 4 bases, the J end lost 13 bases, and 17 bases lay between the germline ends. The CDR3 sequence is CASSSSSRSEPLHF. The CDR3 region has the DNA TGTGCCAGCAGTTCTAGCAGTCGGTCGGAGCCCCTCCACTTT.

V gene TRBV21-1 combines with J gene TRBJ2-7. TRBV21-1 is labeled a pseudogene. The CDR3 consists of 12 residues. CDR3 nucleotides: TGTGCCAGCAGCAAACAGGTCTACGAGCAGTACTTC. Translation: CASSKQVYEQYF.

In its sample, this clonotype was seen a few times. The chain links TRBV7-8 to TRBJ1-2; TRBD1 matches 12 bases. This CDR3 has 16 residues. With V trimmed by 6 bases and J by 7 bases, 12 bases remained unmatched. Germline lookup yields CDR1 SGHVS and CDR2 FQNEAQ. CDR3 bases: TGTGCCAGCAGGCCCGGGACAGGGGGCTATCAGTTTGGCTACACCTTC. Protein sequence: CASRPGTGGYQFGYTF.

The V and J genes are TRBV7-2 and TRBJ1-5; D not certain. This CDR3 is 14 amino acids long. The V end lost 6 bases, the J end lost 5 bases, and 14 bases lay between the germline ends. Per the germline V gene, CDR1 is SGHTA and CDR2 is FQGNSA. CDR3 nucleotides: TGTGCCAGCAGTCTGGACGGAATTTATCAGCCCCAGCATTTT. This sequence encodes CASSLDGIYQPQHF. The full variable domain, with the rest looked up from reference TRBV7-2 and TRBJ1-5, is GAGVSQSPSNKVTEKGKDVELRCDPISGHTALYWYRQSLGQGLEFLIYFQGNSAPDKSGLPSDRFSAERTGGSVSTLTIQRTQQEDSAVYLCASSLDGIYQPQHFGDGTRLSIL.

This clonotype was seen at least ten times. The genes are TRBV6-5 and TRBJ2-7; TRBD1 aligns across 7 bases. V was pared by 6 bases and J by 3 bases, with 5 bases of the junction left unmatched. This CDR3 has 13 amino acids. Germline assignment: CDR1 MNHEY and CDR2 SVGAGI. The CDR3 DNA follows: TGTGCCAGCAGATACGGGACAGACTACGAGCAGTACTTC. Residues: CASRYGTDYEQYF.